One and the same sample provided the 29 T cell receptor beta chains below, sequenced in a study of T cell repertoires in cytomegalovirus infection. TCRdb analysed the reads with MiXCR anew, one entry per CDR3 protein. The sample has roughly 180,000 distinct CDR3 sequences; about 18% are singletons. Specimen: CD8+ T cells from PBMCs. The receptors shown here come from a human donor in good health (CMV status not recorded). Some clones in this sample may be carry-over from other donors' samples.

The V call is TRBV12-3 or TRBV12-4, the J call TRBJ1-2; D is unclear. CDR3 length: 13 amino acids. Trimming pared 1 base from V and 6 bases from J, leaving 9 bases between. In DNA, the CDR3 is TGTGCCAGCAGTTTAGTCCTCAGTCATGGCTACACCTTC. This gives the protein CASSLVLSHGYTF.

In its sample, this clonotype was seen many times. V is TRBV27 and J is TRBJ2-2; possibly TRBD2 for D (6 bases). This CDR3 is 14 amino acids long. The germline V and J ends were trimmed by 3 bases and 7 bases, with 12 bases remaining between them. From germline, CDR1 is MNHEY and CDR2 SMNVEV (reference sequence). CDR3 amino acids: CASSFSLAVGELFF. CDR3 DNA sequence: TGTGCCAGCAGTTTTTCCTTAGCGGTCGGGGAGCTGTTTTTT.

This clonotype was seen only a few times. This chain links TRBV7-8 with TRBJ2-1; 8 bases align to TRBD2. The CDR3 totals 16 residues. Germline CDR1 is SGHVS and CDR2 is FQNEAQ. Trimming took 4 bases from V and 5 from J; bases not matched to a gene: 10. The DNA of the CDR3 is TGTGCCAGCAGCTACCCCGGGACTAGTTCCCACAATGAGCAGTTCTTC. Encoded protein: CASSYPGTSSHNEQFF.

The chain couples TRBV12-3 or TRBV12-4 to TRBJ2-1; D uncertain. V was clipped by 7 bases and J by 7 bases, with 11 bases between them. This CDR3 is built from 12 residues. CDR3 sequence reads: CASTLSKNEQFF. CDR3 nucleotide sequence: TGTGCCAGCACCCTCTCTAAGAATGAGCAGTTCTTC.

Only a few counts were recorded for this clonotype. The chain has TRBV28 and TRBJ1-2, with TRBD1 matching over 8 bases. The CDR3 is made up of 16 amino acids. Trimming took 6 bases from V and 4 from J; bases not matched to a gene: 13. Germline loops: CDR1 MDHEN, CDR2 SYDVKM. CDR3 sequence: CASSSDRELSRYGYTF. The CDR3 region has the DNA TGTGCCAGCAGCTCGGACAGGGAATTAAGCCGCTATGGCTACACCTTC.

CDR3 amino acids: CASSPTKRNTEAFF. CDR3 in DNA: TGTGCCAGCAGCCCCACGAAGAGGAACACTGAAGCTTTCTTT. The gene calls are TRBV14 and TRBJ1-1; no clear D. V shed 4 bases and J shed 1 base, with 10 bases lying between them. The CDR3 contains 14 residues. Germline V gives CDR1 SGHDN, CDR2 FVKESK.

This clonotype turned up a few times. The chain links TRBV2 to TRBJ2-7; D unclear. Germline CDR1 and CDR2: SNHLY and FYNNEI. The CDR3 runs 13 residues. The germline V and J ends were trimmed by 5 bases and 4 bases, with 12 bases remaining between them. The CDR3: CASSSAGDYEQYF. The CDR3 nucleotides are TGTGCCAGCAGTTCTGCAGGAGATTACGAGCAGTACTTC.

This chain joins TRBV9 and TRBJ2-6, with 9 bases that match TRBD1. The CDR3 is 16 residues long. V lost 3 bases to trimming and J lost 1 base; unmatched junction nucleotides: 2. Germline V gene data show CDR1 as SGDLS and CDR2 as YYNGEE. CDR3 protein: CASSGTGVSGANVLTF. In DNA form, the CDR3 reads TGTGCCAGCAGCGGGACAGGGGTATCTGGGGCCAACGTCCTGACTTTC.

Details on this clonotype: The junction differs from germline at one of its ends, possibly a read error. The chain has TRBV13 and TRBJ1-4, with TRBD1 identical over 9 bases. Germline-derived CDR1 and CDR2 are PRHDT and FYEKMQ (reference sequence). The length of the CDR3 is 15 residues. The CDR3 reads CTSSAAGTGREKLFF. CDR3 nucleotide sequence: TGTACCAGCAGCGCAGCCGGGACAGGGAGAGAAAAACTGTTTTTT. The full variable domain, its missing parts supplied by reference TRBV13 and TRBJ1-4, is AAGVIQSPRHLIKEKRETATLKCYPIPRHDTVYWYQQGPGQDPQFLISFYEKMQSDKGSIPDRFSAQQFSDYHSELNMSSLELGDSALYFCTSSAAGTGREKLFFGSGTQLSVL.

Remarks on this clonotype: Sequence at one end of the junction differs from germline and may be a read error. The gene calls are TRBV5-5 and TRBJ2-7; 7 bases are a match to TRBD2. The CDR3 has 13 residues. Germline values: CDR1 SGHKS, CDR2 YYEKEE (reference sequence). In DNA, the CDR3 is TGTGTCAGCAGCTTGGGAGCGGGGAACGAGCAGTACTTC. It specifies CVSSLGAGNEQYF.

This clonotype has just a few counts. The rearrangement links TRBV13 to TRBJ1-1; D possibly corresponds to TRBD1 (5 bases). The CDR3 is 15 amino acids. Trimming cost V 0 bases and J 5 bases, with 13 bases left between them. Germline CDR1 reads PRHDT; CDR2 reads FYEKMQ (reference sequence). CDR3 bases: TGTGCCAGCAGCTTAGGCGCTGGGGCTCGGACTGAAGCTTTCTTT. It encodes CASSLGAGARTEAFF.

The chain has TRBV7-2 and TRBJ2-3; 12 bases match TRBD2. This CDR3 region has 17 residues. Germline V lookup: CDR1 SGHTA, CDR2 FQGNSA. Trimming took 5 bases from V and 1 from J; bases not matched to a gene: 7. CDR3 bases: TGTGCCAGCAGCCTGACTAGCGGGGGATTTCGCACAGATACGCAGTATTTT. Translation gives CASSLTSGGFRTDTQYF.

A few counts support this clonotype. The V call is TRBV7-9, the J call TRBJ1-1; 7 positions match TRBD1. The germline V gene encodes CDR1 SEHNR and CDR2 FQNEAQ (reference sequence). V trimming: 5 bases; J trimming: 0 bases; junction bases outside the gene matches: 3. The CDR3 has 14 amino acids. The CDR3 bases are TGTGCCAGCAGCCCAGGACAGGTGAACACTGAAGCTTTCTTT. Amino acids: CASSPGQVNTEAFF.

The chain couples TRBV5-5 to TRBJ2-1, with 8 bases aligning to TRBD2. This CDR3 comprises 14 residues. J gave up 6 bases and V 4 bases, and 6 bases lay outside the gene matches. The germline gives CDR1 SGHKS, CDR2 YYEKEE (reference sequence). Here the CDR3 reads CASSPGGGINEQFF. In nucleotides, the CDR3 is TGTGCCAGCAGCCCGGGGGGGGGCATCAATGAGCAGTTCTTC.

The chain links TRBV6-2 or TRBV6-3 to TRBJ2-7; 8 bases align to TRBD1. The CDR3 loop spans 16 amino acids. Per germline, CDR1 MNHEY and CDR2 SVGEGT. The ends lost 5 bases at V and 6 bases at J; junction bases unmatched: 15. CDR3 sequence: CASSTPDRDVICEQYF. The CDR3 DNA reads TGTGCCAGCAGTACTCCGGACAGGGATGTAATATGCGAGCAGTACTTC.

This chain joins TRBV5-6 and TRBJ2-3; 13 nucleotides line up with TRBD2. Germline values: CDR1 SGHDT, CDR2 YYEEEE. The CDR3 is 15 residues long. Losses at the gene ends were 4 bases for V and 7 bases for J; bases not matched to a gene: 6. CDR3 DNA sequence: TGTGCCAGCAGCCTAGGGACTAGCGGGGCTTATACGCAGTATTTT. It specifies CASSLGTSGAYTQYF.

This clonotype has just a few counts. The CDR3 protein is CASSLENQETQYF. In DNA, the CDR3 is TGTGCCAGCAGCTTGGAAAACCAAGAGACCCAGTACTTC. The chain couples TRBV7-8 to TRBJ2-5; D call uncertain. V was shortened by 3 bases and J by 0 bases, with 5 bases between the two germline ends. This CDR3 region has 13 residues. Germline values: CDR1 SGHVS, CDR2 FQNEAQ.

The table lists this clonotype with a few counts. This chain uses TRBV20-1 with TRBJ1-5, with no clear D. Per the germline V gene, CDR1 is DFQATT and CDR2 is SNEGSKA (reference sequence). V dropped 2 bases and J dropped 3 bases, with 14 bases sitting between them. CDR3 length equals 15 residues. CDR3 amino acids: CSARSPSVNNQPQHF. Written as DNA, the CDR3 is TGCAGTGCTAGATCTCCGTCGGTAAACAATCAGCCCCAGCATTTT.

The chain couples TRBV7-3 to TRBJ2-5; 11 bases are a match to TRBD1. V was clipped by 4 bases and J by 4 bases; unmatched bases: 8. CDR3 size: 16 residues. The germline V gene has CDR1 SGHTA and CDR2 FQGTGA. The CDR3 DNA is TGTGCCAGCAGCTACACCGGGACAGGGGGACTAGAGACCCAGTACTTC. Residues: CASSYTGTGGLETQYF.

The gene calls are TRBV7-8 and TRBJ1-1, with a weak D call TRBD1 (5 bases). V dropped 3 bases and J dropped 2 bases, with 10 bases sitting between them. CDR1 is SGHVS and CDR2 is FQNEAQ in the germline V gene. This CDR3 contains 14 residues. This CDR3 reads CASSFGARNTEAFF. CDR3 bases: TGTGCCAGCAGCTTTGGGGCAAGAAACACTGAAGCTTTCTTT.

V is TRBV24-1 and J is TRBJ2-7, with no clear D. Germline V lookup: CDR1 KGHDR, CDR2 SFDVKD. Trimming took 3 bases from V and 0 from J, leaving 2 bases between them. The CDR3 runs to 12 residues. The CDR3 loop is CATSDASYEQYF. The CDR3 DNA reads as TGTGCCACCAGTGATGCCTCCTACGAGCAGTACTTC.

The J gene is TRBJ2-1, the V gene TRBV20-1, with D unresolved. The CDR3 covers 12 residues. Germline values: CDR1 DFQATT, CDR2 SNEGSKA (reference sequence). V was trimmed by 6 bases and J by 3 bases, leaving 9 bases between them. The CDR3 DNA follows: TGCAGTGCCATCCCCATCTACAATGAGCAGTTCTTC. Its protein product is CSAIPIYNEQFF.

This chain links TRBV6-5 with TRBJ1-6, with unresolved D. This CDR3 has 17 residues. Germline V gene lookup returns CDR1 MNHEY and CDR2 SVGAGI. Trimming shortened V by 0 bases and J by 5 bases, and 14 bases separated the two germline ends. The CDR3 nucleotides read TGTGCCAGCAGTTACTCCTTGGCGGCTAAGAATAATTCACCCCTCCACTTT. Its protein is CASSYSLAAKNNSPLHF.

This clonotype was observed a few times. The chain carries TRBV5-1 and TRBJ1-4; D possibly corresponds to TRBD1 (6 bases). This CDR3 comprises 15 residues. Trimming cost V 5 bases and J 8 bases, with 19 bases left between them. In germline, CDR1 is SGHRS, CDR2 YFSETQ. This chain's CDR3 is CASRNAGTKEEKLFF. Here the CDR3 DNA reads TGCGCCAGCAGGAATGCCGGGACAAAGGAGGAAAAACTGTTTTTT.

This clonotype was counted between two and nine times. This chain connects TRBV20-1 to TRBJ2-5, with D unclear. The length of the CDR3 is 12 residues. CDR1 is DFQATT, CDR2 SNEGSKA, per germline (reference sequence). V was pared by 0 bases and J by 3 bases, with 5 bases between. This CDR3 reads CSARELEETQYF. The DNA of the CDR3 is TGCAGTGCTAGAGAGCTGGAAGAGACCCAGTACTTC.

The table lists this clonotype with a few counts. The chain has TRBV30 and TRBJ2-7; 7 nucleotides align to TRBD2. The germline CDR1 and CDR2 sequences are GTSNPN and SVGIG (reference sequence). The V and J ends lost 0 bases and 4 bases, in that order; junction bases with no gene match: 6. The CDR3 runs to 14 residues. CDR3 in amino acids: CAWSVVAGVYEQYF. CDR3 DNA: TGTGCCTGGAGTGTAGTTGCGGGAGTGTACGAGCAGTACTTC.

This clonotype has just a few counts. J is TRBJ1-5 and V is TRBV5-6, with a tentative D call TRBD1 (6 bases). Trimming pared 0 bases from V and 11 bases from J, leaving 18 bases between. This CDR3 has 15 amino acids. CDR1 and CDR2 (germline): SGHDT, YYEEEE. Here the CDR3 DNA reads TGTGCCAGCAGCTTGGCCACGAACAGGGCGAGAACCCAGCATTTT. Translating gives CASSLATNRARTQHF.

The chain combines TRBV28 with TRBJ2-7; D remains ambiguous. The CDR3 has 14 residues. Trimming cost V 2 bases and J 0 bases, with 8 bases left between them. Germline CDR1 MDHEN, CDR2 SYDVKM. For the CDR3, the DNA is TGTGCCAGCAGTTTAAACAGCATCTCCTACGAGCAGTACTTC. As protein: CASSLNSISYEQYF. Full variable domain (remainder filled in from reference TRBV28 and TRBJ2-7): DVKVTQSSRYLVKRTGEKVFLECVQDMDHENMFWYRQDPGLGLRLIYFSYDVKMKEKGDIPEGYSVSREKKERFSLILESASTNQTSMYLCASSLNSISYEQYFGPGTRLTVT.

The chain is built from TRBV7-8 and TRBJ2-1, with 7 positions matching TRBD2. This CDR3 is 14 amino acids long. J was trimmed by 9 bases and V by 4 bases; bases with no gene match: 9. CDR1 is SGHVS and CDR2 is FQNEAQ in the germline V gene. This CDR3 reads CASSSAGVYGEQFF. CDR3 bases: TGTGCCAGCAGCTCCGCGGGGGTCTATGGTGAGCAGTTCTTC.